One sample yielded the 22 T cell receptor beta chains listed below, sequenced in a study of regulatory T cells in long-lasting Graves disease. Time point specified: persistent/refractory GD, antithyroid drugs over 5 years with positive TRAb. PBMC-extracted RNA yielded the TCR library. CDR3 regions were amplified by Arm-PCR using iRepertoire HTBI primers to build TCR beta libraries. Via MiXCR, TCRdb re-called the multiplex PCR reads, giving one row per CDR3 protein. Counted here are hundreds of thousands of distinct CDR3 sequences, approximately 22% occurring once; the ten biggest clones make up under 15%. This specimen was peripheral blood mononuclear cells (PBMCs), taken when the disease was refractory, from a patient treated with antithyroid drugs. All receptors derive from a female donor with Graves disease.

This clonotype has a count of ten or more. The V call is TRBV19, the J call TRBJ1-1; D may be TRBD1 (5 bases). Germline V gene lookup returns CDR1 LNHDA and CDR2 SQIVND (reference sequence). There are 18 residues in the CDR3. With 3 bases removed from V and 5 bases from J, the gap between germline ends came to 25 bases. DNA for the CDR3: TGTGCCAGTAGTATTGGGGGGATGGATTTCGGGAGCATGACTGAAGCTTTCTTT. Encoded protein: CASSIGGMDFGSMTEAFF.

At least ten counts were recorded for this clonotype. This sequence joins TRBV7-2 and TRBJ2-7; TRBD1 aligns across 7 bases. J lost 6 bases, V lost 4 bases, and 6 bases had no gene match. CDR3 size: 13 residues. CDR1 and CDR2 from the germline V gene are SGHTA and FQGNSA. In nucleotides, the CDR3 is TGTGCCAGCAGCTCGGCCGACAGGGTCGAGCAGTACTTC. The encoded protein is CASSSADRVEQYF.

Points on this clonotype: One base away lies a much larger clone, so this may be a sequencing read error. V is TRBV28 and J is TRBJ2-7, with 9 bases identical to TRBD2. The trim removed 5 bases at V and 3 bases at J, leaving 8 bases unmatched. This CDR3 has 15 residues. The germline V gene has CDR1 MDHEN and CDR2 SYDVKM. The CDR3 DNA follows: TGTGCCAGCAGTACTGCTAGCGGGGATCTCTACGAGCAGTACTTC. Translating gives CASSTASGDLYEQYF.

At least ten counts were recorded for this clonotype. This chain uses TRBV2 with TRBJ1-5; a possible D gene is TRBD1 (5 bases). V dropped 7 bases and J dropped 0 bases, with 13 bases sitting between them. Germline V lookup: CDR1 SNHLY, CDR2 FYNNEI. CDR3 length: 15 residues. CDR3: CASTVTVNSNQPQHF. For the CDR3, the DNA is TGTGCCAGCACCGTGACAGTTAATAGCAATCAGCCCCAGCATTTT.

This clonotype was observed many times. The chain has TRBV20-1 and TRBJ1-2, with D possibly being TRBD1 (6 bases). The CDR3 sequence is 11 residues long. Trimming pared 3 bases from V and 4 bases from J, leaving 6 bases between. From germline, CDR1 is DFQATT and CDR2 SNEGSKA (reference sequence). The CDR3 is CSARDSYGYTF. CDR3 nucleotides: TGCAGTGCTAGGGACAGCTATGGCTACACCTTC.

V usage is TRBV7-3 and J usage is TRBJ2-7; D possibly matches TRBD1 or TRBD2 (6 bases each). With 0 bases removed from V and 4 bases from J, the gap between germline ends came to 22 bases. The germline V gene has CDR1 SGHTA and CDR2 FQGTGA. The CDR3 consists of 18 residues. The DNA for the CDR3 is TGTGCCAGCAGCTTAACGGAGAGGTCGGGGGTGGGGGCTTACGAGCAGTACTTC. Amino acids: CASSLTERSGVGAYEQYF.

The rearrangement links TRBV5-1 to TRBJ2-4, with 15 bases lining up with TRBD2. CDR1 SGHRS and CDR2 YFSETQ come from the germline V gene. CDR3 size: 16 residues. V was pared by 4 bases and J by 6 bases, with 5 bases of the junction left unmatched. CDR3 protein: CASSVGLAGGRNIQYF. The CDR3 nucleotides are TGCGCCAGCAGCGTTGGACTAGCGGGAGGGAGAAACATTCAGTACTTC.

This rearrangement joins TRBV6-9 to TRBJ2-5; no firm D call. Looked up from germline, CDR1 is MNHGY and CDR2 is SVAAGI. V lost 4 bases to trimming and J lost 0 bases, with 15 bases between them. This CDR3 is 16 amino acids long. CDR3 bases: TGTGCCAGCAGTTGGATGATAGCTACCGACCAAGAGACCCAGTACTTC. Its protein is CASSWMIATDQETQYF.

V usage is TRBV18 and J usage is TRBJ2-7, with 13 bases fitting TRBD2. The germline V gene encodes CDR1 KGHSH and CDR2 LQKENI. Trimming took 2 bases from V and 7 from J; bases not matched to a gene: 11. This CDR3 has 17 amino acids. CDR3 in DNA: TGTGCCAGCTCACCAACTAGCGGGGGGGCAGTCATCGGAGAGCAGTACTTC. Translating gives CASSPTSGGAVIGEQYF.

This clonotype was seen ten or more times. The CDR3 protein is CSARGPSGEQYF. The CDR3 DNA reads TGCAGTGCTAGGGGTCCGTCGGGCGAGCAGTACTTC. The chain employs TRBV20-1 and TRBJ2-7; D not certain. The V end lost 3 bases, the J end lost 6 bases, and 12 bases lay between the germline ends. This CDR3 spans 12 amino acids. Germline lookup yields CDR1 DFQATT and CDR2 SNEGSKA (reference sequence).

The rearrangement links TRBV3-1 to TRBJ2-5; D perhaps matches TRBD2 (5 bases). Germline CDR1 is LGHDT and CDR2 is YNNKEL (reference sequence). V dropped 1 base and J dropped 2 bases, with 14 bases sitting between them. CDR3 length equals 16 residues. CDR3 region: CASSQGPDTGQETQYF. The CDR3 DNA follows: TGTGCCAGCAGCCAAGGGCCCGACACGGGACAAGAGACCCAGTACTTC.

This clonotype appeared a few times. The chain combines TRBV7-3 with TRBJ2-2; 8 positions match TRBD1. The germline CDR1 and CDR2 sequences are SGHTA and FQGTGA. CDR3 length: 13 amino acids. J was trimmed by 2 bases and V by 11 bases; bases with no gene match: 4. In nucleotides, the CDR3 is TGTGCCTGCGGACAGGGAAACACCGGGGAGCTGTTTTTT. Protein product: CACGQGNTGELFF.

This clonotype was seen only a few times. The chain carries TRBV27 and TRBJ2-7; no clear D gene. Germline loops: CDR1 MNHEY, CDR2 SMNVEV (reference sequence). Trimming pared 5 bases from V and 0 bases from J, leaving 8 bases between. This CDR3 is built from 13 residues. The CDR3 loop reads CASSRRNSYEQYF. The CDR3 region has the DNA TGTGCCAGCAGTAGGAGAAACTCCTACGAGCAGTACTTC.

Worth noting for this clonotype: This sequence may be a read error, since a much larger clone differs from it by one base. J is TRBJ2-7 and V is TRBV6-2 or TRBV6-3; D unclear. Germline V gene sequence: CDR1 MNHEY, CDR2 SVGEGT. The CDR3 has 15 amino acids. Between the trimmed V and J ends, which lost 4 bases and 3 bases, there was a span of 16 bases. The CDR3 reads CASSCYKGLFYEQYF. The CDR3 DNA reads TGTGCCAGCAGTTGCTATAAGGGCCTATTCTACGAGCAGTACTTC.

This clonotype was counted ten times or more. V and J are TRBV20-1 and TRBJ1-2; unclear D gene. This CDR3 comprises 11 residues. V dropped 4 bases and J dropped 1 base, with 4 bases sitting between them. CDR1 DFQATT and CDR2 SNEGSKA come from the germline V gene (reference sequence). The chain's CDR3 is CSATDNYGYTF. CDR3 DNA: TGCAGTGCTACTGATAACTATGGCTACACCTTC.

This clonotype was observed a few times. This sequence joins TRBV7-9 and TRBJ2-7; 7 nucleotides agree with TRBD1. This CDR3 spans 15 amino acids. V shed 2 bases, J shed 0 bases, and the junction held 4 bases outside the gene matches. CDR1 is SEHNR, CDR2 FQNEAQ, per germline (reference sequence). The CDR3 DNA is TGTGCCAGCAGCTTAATACAGGGGAGCTCCTACGAGCAGTACTTC. Protein product: CASSLIQGSSYEQYF.

This clonotype has more than one count but fewer than ten. This chain joins TRBV5-5 and TRBJ1-2; a possible D gene is TRBD1 (5 bases). V dropped 4 bases and J dropped 1 base, with 17 bases sitting between them. The germline V gene encodes CDR1 SGHKS and CDR2 YYEKEE (reference sequence). There are 16 residues in the CDR3. CDR3 coding DNA: TGTGCCAGCAGCCGAATAGACAGAGAACTTAACTATGGCTACACCTTC. It specifies CASSRIDRELNYGYTF. The entire variable domain, with the rest obtained from reference TRBV5-5 and TRBJ1-2, is as follows: DAGVTQSPTHLIKTRGQQVTLRCSPISGHKSVSWYQQVLGQGPQFIFQYYEKEERGRGNFPDRFSARQFPNYSSELNVNALLLGDSALYLCASSRIDRELNYGYTFGSGTRLTVV.

There are many counts of this clonotype. The rearrangement links TRBV30 to TRBJ1-1; D remains unclear. With 1 base removed from V and 5 bases from J, the gap between germline ends came to 8 bases. This CDR3 comprises 12 residues. Germline CDR1 GTSNPN, CDR2 SVGIG (reference sequence). The CDR3 here is CAWSGGRTEAFF. The CDR3 region has the DNA TGTGCCTGGAGTGGCGGGAGAACTGAAGCTTTCTTT. Variable domain in full (rest from reference TRBV30 and TRBJ1-1): SQTIHQWPATLVQPVGSPLSLECTVEGTSNPNLYWYRQAAGRGLQLLFYSVGIGQISSEVPQNLSASRPQDRQFILSSKKLLLSDSGFYLCAWSGGRTEAFFGQGTRLTVV.

There are many counts of this clonotype. This rearrangement joins TRBV28 to TRBJ1-2; D gene ambiguous. CDR1 is MDHEN and CDR2 is SYDVKM in the germline V gene. V lost 6 bases, J lost 1 base, and 9 bases lay in between. This CDR3 region has 13 residues. The CDR3 is CASSPLNNYGYTF. The CDR3 region has the DNA TGTGCCAGCAGCCCCTTGAATAACTATGGCTACACCTTC.

In this sample, this clonotype turned up a few times. The CDR3 reads CAWSVLPEAGELFF. The CDR3 DNA follows: TGTGCCTGGAGTGTACTACCGGAGGCCGGGGAGCTGTTTTTT. The chain recombines TRBV30 with TRBJ2-2, with a tentative D call TRBD2 (5 bases). Germline V lookup: CDR1 GTSNPN, CDR2 SVGIG (reference sequence). The length of the CDR3 is 14 residues. Trimming removed 0 bases at V and 6 bases at J, with 11 bases between.

The chain combines TRBV6-2 or TRBV6-3 with TRBJ2-2; D unclear. Germline V gene lookup returns CDR1 MNHEY and CDR2 SVGEGT. This CDR3 has 13 amino acids. Trimming pared 2 bases from V and 6 bases from J, leaving 7 bases between. In DNA, the CDR3 is TGTGCCAGCAGTTACAAAGTGGCCGGGGAGCTGTTTTTT. Translated: CASSYKVAGELFF.

This clonotype was counted a single time. A junction boundary mismatches the germline segment, possibly from a read error. The chain has TRBV7-2 and TRBJ1-5; no clear D gene. The CDR3 spans 17 residues. CDR1 is SGHTA, CDR2 FQGNSA, per germline. CDR3 in amino acids: CASSRMGRTISNRPQHF. The CDR3, as DNA: TGTGCCAGCAGCCGTATGGGCAGAACGATTAGCAATCGGCCCCAGCATTTT.